This T cell receptor (beta chain) stems from a study of blood T cell repertoires in COVID-19. Study details: Samples of COVID-19 (acute and convalescent) were obtained from the United States, Italy and Spain.

Original processing methods: Estimation of nucleated cell counts was performed using reference gene primer amplification. Clones were sequenced by immunoSEQ multiplex PCR, and TCRdb holds only the in-frame ones, with some missing. V and J calls and clone size follow that table, whereas D and trimming were derived from the DNA. The data contain some 100,000 clones, 70% to 90% of them singletons. Recruits, aged about 18 to 95 years, lived in roughly 22 US areas. Clinical history as reported by participants underpinned cohort assignment. The CDR3 has 14 amino acids. The germline gives CDR1 MNHEY, CDR2 SVGAGI. Deletions cut 5 bases from V and 2 bases from J, with 12 bases between.

The source of this sequence is a woman between 45 and 60 years old who had recovered from COVID-19. The gene calls are TRBV6-5 and TRBJ2-5; tentatively, D is TRBD1 (5 bases). Specimen: PBMCs or T cells enriched from blood (not recorded which). The CDR3 protein is CASSLRTKQETQYF. As DNA, the CDR3 is TGTGCCAGCAGTCTGAGGACAAAACAAGAGACCCAGTACTTC.